Included here is one T cell receptor beta chain sequence, with context. Its antigen is not identified. The PCR was carried out with 60 Vbeta primers and 13 Jbeta primers. Repertoires were generated with immunoSEQ multiplex PCR, while TCRdb's copy carries only in-frame clones and drops some. This repertoire shows roughly 140,000 clones, 60% to 80% found once; its top ten account for 1.5% to 2%. The sample originates from a study of cytomegalovirus exposure and HLA in healthy donors. General study points: Earlier findings revealed that most TCR beta V segments proved productive either about 87% or about 30% of the time. When a later analysis was performed, an Asian-associated ancestry cluster reportedly had fewer N-insertions than the roughly 630-donor mean. An analysis that was carried out later associated 15,000 to 20,000 TCR beta sequences with HLA alleles at 0.05 false discovery rate. TCR beta V- and J-gene trimming was later associated with a missense DCLRE1C variant.

The sequence was collected from a woman aged 30 to 39 in good health and CMV-seronegative. Source material: PBMCs.

The CDR3 reads CSVEGVNTEAFF. The CDR3, as DNA: TGCAGCGTTGAAGGAGTGAACACTGAAGCTTTCTTT. The gene calls are TRBV29-1 and TRBJ1-1; D uncertain. The CDR3 is 12 amino acids. The V and J ends lost 1 base and 0 bases respectively, with 3 bases between them. CDR1 is SQVTM and CDR2 is ANQGSEA in the germline V gene.